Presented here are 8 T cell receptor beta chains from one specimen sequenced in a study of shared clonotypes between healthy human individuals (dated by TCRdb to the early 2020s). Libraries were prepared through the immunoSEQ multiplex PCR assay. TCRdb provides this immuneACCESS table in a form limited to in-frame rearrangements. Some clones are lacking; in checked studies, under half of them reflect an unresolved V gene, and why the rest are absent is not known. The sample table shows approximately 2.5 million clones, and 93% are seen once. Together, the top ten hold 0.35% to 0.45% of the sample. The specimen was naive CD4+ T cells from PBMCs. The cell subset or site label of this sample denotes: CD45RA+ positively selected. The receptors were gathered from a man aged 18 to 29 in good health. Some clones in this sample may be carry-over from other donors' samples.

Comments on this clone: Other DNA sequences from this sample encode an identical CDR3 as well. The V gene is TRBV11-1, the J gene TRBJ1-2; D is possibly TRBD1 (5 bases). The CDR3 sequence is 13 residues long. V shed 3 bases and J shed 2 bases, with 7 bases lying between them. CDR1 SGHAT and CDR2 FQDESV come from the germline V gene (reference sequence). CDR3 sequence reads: CASSLQGNYGYTF. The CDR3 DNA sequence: TGTGCCAGCAGCTTGCAGGGCAACTATGGCTACACCTTC.

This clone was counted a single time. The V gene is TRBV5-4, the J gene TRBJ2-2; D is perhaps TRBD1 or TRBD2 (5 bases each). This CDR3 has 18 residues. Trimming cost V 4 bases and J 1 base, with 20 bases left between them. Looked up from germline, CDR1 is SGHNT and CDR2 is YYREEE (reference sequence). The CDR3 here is CASSPGGGPNLNTGELFF. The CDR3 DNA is TGTGCCAGCAGCCCTGGGGGTGGCCCCAATCTGAACACCGGGGAGCTGTTTTTT.

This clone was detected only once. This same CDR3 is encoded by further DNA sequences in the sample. CDR3 sequence (DNA): TGTGCCAGCAGCTTGACAGGGGCGAACACTGAAGCTTTCTTT. Translated, it gives CASSLTGANTEAFF. This chain connects TRBV6-6 to TRBJ1-1; TRBD1 aligns across 8 bases. The V segment lost 6 bases and the J segment 1 base; nucleotides outside the gene matches: 4. The CDR3 runs to 14 residues. The germline gives CDR1 MNHNY, CDR2 SVGAGI (reference sequence).

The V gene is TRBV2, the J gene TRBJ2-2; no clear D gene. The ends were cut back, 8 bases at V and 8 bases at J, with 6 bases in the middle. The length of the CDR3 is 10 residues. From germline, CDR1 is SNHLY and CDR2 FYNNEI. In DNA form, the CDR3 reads TGTGCCAGCCGTTCTGGGGAGCTGTTTTTT. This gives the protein CASRSGELFF.

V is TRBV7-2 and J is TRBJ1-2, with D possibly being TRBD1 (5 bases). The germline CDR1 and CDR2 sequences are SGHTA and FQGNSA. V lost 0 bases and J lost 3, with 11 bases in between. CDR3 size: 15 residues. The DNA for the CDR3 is TGTGCCAGCAGCTTAGCATCAGGGTTCGACTATGGCTACACCTTC. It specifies CASSLASGFDYGYTF.

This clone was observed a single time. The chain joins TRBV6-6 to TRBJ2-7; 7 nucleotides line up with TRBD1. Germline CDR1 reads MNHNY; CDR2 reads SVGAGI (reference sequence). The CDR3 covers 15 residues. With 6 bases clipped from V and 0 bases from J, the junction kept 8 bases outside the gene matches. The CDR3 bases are TGTGCCAGCAGCCGTGGGACAGCAACCTCCTACGAGCAGTACTTC. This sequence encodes CASSRGTATSYEQYF.

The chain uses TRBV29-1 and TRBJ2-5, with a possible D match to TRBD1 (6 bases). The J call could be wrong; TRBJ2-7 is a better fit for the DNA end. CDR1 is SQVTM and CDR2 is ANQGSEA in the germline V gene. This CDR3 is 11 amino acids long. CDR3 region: CSVVRGSEQYF. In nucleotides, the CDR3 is TGCAGCGTTGTGAGGGGGAGCGAGCAGTACTTC.

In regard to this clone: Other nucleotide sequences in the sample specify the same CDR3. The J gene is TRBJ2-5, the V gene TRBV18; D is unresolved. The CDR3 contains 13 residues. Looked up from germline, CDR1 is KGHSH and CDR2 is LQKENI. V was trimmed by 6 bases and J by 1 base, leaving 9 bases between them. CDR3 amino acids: CASSSDLQETQYF. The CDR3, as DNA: TGTGCCAGCTCGTCAGACCTCCAAGAGACCCAGTACTTC.